This entry lists 30 T cell receptor beta chains sequenced from one sample in a study of vaccination and CD4 T cells after COVID-19. Sequenced with the Oncomine TCR Beta short-read assay was DNA taken from cultured CD4+ T cells. Each CDR3 protein is one row after TCRdb ran MiXCR on the PCR reads. The repertoire has 8,000 or so distinct CDR3 sequences, about 55% of them found once; the top ten carry around 43%. Documented treatment: roughly nine-day PBMC culture with coronavirus spike peptide pools or control peptides (ViraFEST assay). Antigens for these TCRs are unknown. Material: CD4+ T cells from blood, cultured in vitro. All receptors come from a human donor who had recovered from COVID-19.

V gene TRBV28 combines with J gene TRBJ1-1; D is possibly TRBD1 (5 bases). Trimming cost V 7 bases and J 7 bases, with 13 bases left between them. The CDR3 loop spans 12 amino acids. Per germline, CDR1 MDHEN and CDR2 SYDVKM. The CDR3 sequence: CASTVRGSEAFF. Here the CDR3 DNA reads TGTGCCAGCACTGTGAGGGGTAGTGAAGCTTTCTTT.

The genes are TRBV30 and TRBJ2-7; 8 bases line up with TRBD1. Trimming cost V 0 bases and J 0 bases; bases outside gene matches: 4. Germline V gene data show CDR1 as GTSNPN and CDR2 as SVGIG (reference sequence). This CDR3 has 15 residues. The CDR3 nucleotides are TGTGCCTGGAGTGTCGGACAGGGTCGCTCCTACGAGCAGTACTTC. Protein product: CAWSVGQGRSYEQYF.

The rearrangement links TRBV6-5 to TRBJ1-4; tentative D call: TRBD1 (6 bases). CDR1 is MNHEY and CDR2 is SVGAGI in the germline V gene. The length of the CDR3 is 16 residues. The germline V and J ends were trimmed by 4 bases and 6 bases, with 18 bases remaining between them. The chain's CDR3 is CASSSPPGGQDEKLFF. CDR3 DNA: TGTGCCAGCAGTTCTCCCCCCGGGGGGCAGGATGAAAAACTGTTTTTT.

J is TRBJ1-5 and V is TRBV7-8, with TRBD1 as a possible D gene (6 bases). V lost 7 bases to trimming and J lost 6 bases, with 28 bases between them. From germline, CDR1 is SGHVS and CDR2 FQNEAQ. The CDR3 is 18 amino acids. CDR3 in DNA: TGTGCCAGCACCTTGTTCGGGGTCGGGGGGGCGGCAGGTCAGCCCCAGCATTTT. Encoded protein: CASTLFGVGGAAGQPQHF.

This rearrangement joins TRBV30 to TRBJ2-7; the D gene is possibly TRBD1 (5 bases). The CDR3 length is 16 residues. The V and J ends lost 3 bases and 3 bases respectively, with 21 bases between them. Per the germline V gene, CDR1 is GTSNPN and CDR2 is SVGIG (reference sequence). The CDR3 spells CAWRPPWTLGLYEQYF. The DNA of the CDR3 is TGTGCCTGGAGACCACCCTGGACCCTGGGGCTCTACGAGCAGTACTTC.

This CDR3 reads CASSQPGTGGNEQYF. DNA for the CDR3: TGTGCCAGCAGCCAACCCGGGACAGGGGGCAACGAGCAGTACTTC. This chain joins TRBV4-2 and TRBJ2-7; 12 bases are a match to TRBD1. Germline V lookup: CDR1 LGHNA, CDR2 YNFKEQ. V was clipped by 2 bases and J by 5 bases; unmatched bases: 4. The CDR3 spans 15 residues.

V usage is TRBV5-4 and J usage is TRBJ2-3; unclear D gene. The CDR3 runs to 14 residues. Per the germline V gene, CDR1 is SGHNT and CDR2 is YYREEE (reference sequence). V lost 1 base and J 3 bases, leaving 9 bases between the germline ends. This CDR3 is CASSLFQTTDTQYF. The CDR3 DNA reads as TGTGCCAGCAGCTTGTTTCAGACAACAGATACGCAGTATTTT.

There are a few counts of this clonotype. The CDR3, as DNA: TGCGCCAGCAGCCATCTGACAGGGAACTATGGCTACACCTTC. It is translated as CASSHLTGNYGYTF. The chain uses TRBV4-3 and TRBJ1-2, with TRBD1 matching 7 bases. CDR1 and CDR2 from the germline V gene are LGHNA and YSLEER. The CDR3 length is 14 residues. The V gene end was trimmed by 3 bases and the J gene end by 2 bases; junction bases not matched to a gene: 3.

This clonotype was counted only a few times. This sequence joins TRBV7-9 and TRBJ2-7; D gene unclear. The length of the CDR3 is 13 residues. Between the trimmed V and J ends, which lost 5 bases and 0 bases, there was a span of 8 bases. CDR1 and CDR2 from the germline V gene are SEHNR and FQNEAQ (reference sequence). In nucleotides, the CDR3 is TGTGCCAGCAGCAGGCCTGGCTCCTACGAGCAGTACTTC. This translates into CASSRPGSYEQYF. The whole variable domain, filled in from reference TRBV7-9 and TRBJ2-7, reads DTGVSQNPRHKITKRGQNVTFRCDPISEHNRLYWYRQTLGQGPEFLTYFQNEAQLEKSRLLSDRFSAERPKGSFSTLEIQRTEQGDSAMYLCASSRPGSYEQYFGPGTRLTVT.

This chain connects TRBV30 to TRBJ2-1; D remains unclear. The CDR3 extends over 9 amino acids. The ends were cut back, 4 bases at V and 7 bases at J, with 2 bases in the middle. Germline CDR1 reads GTSNPN; CDR2 reads SVGIG (reference sequence). CDR3 loop: CAWKNEQFF. The CDR3 nucleotides are TGTGCCTGGAAGAATGAGCAGTTCTTC.

The V and J genes are TRBV27 and TRBJ1-2; 11 bases fit TRBD1. Germline trimming cut 3 bases from V and 0 bases from J; bases unmatched to any gene: 3. Per germline, CDR1 MNHEY and CDR2 SMNVEV (reference sequence). The CDR3 totals 16 residues. CDR3 sequence: CASSLGTGGSNYGYTF. The CDR3 DNA sequence: TGTGCCAGCAGTTTGGGGACAGGGGGTTCTAACTATGGCTACACCTTC.

Regarding this clonotype: At one end, the junction sequence differs from germline, possibly due to a read error. The genes are TRBV7-7 and TRBJ2-2; tentative D call: TRBD1 (6 bases). CDR3 size: 13 residues. Per germline, CDR1 SSHAT and CDR2 FNYEAQ (reference sequence). The CDR3 nucleotides are TGTGCTAGCAGCCTGACAGGTTCCGGGGAGCTGTTTTTT. Translating gives CASSLTGSGELFF. The whole variable domain, remainder taken from reference TRBV7-7 and TRBJ2-2, is GAGVSQSPRYKVTKRGQDVTLRCDPISSHATLYWYQQALGQGPEFLTYFNYEAQPDKSGLPSDRFSAERPEGSISTLTIQRTEQRDSAMYRCASSLTGSGELFFGEGSRLTVL.

The CDR3 spells CASIRGGAAYGYTF. In DNA form, the CDR3 reads TGTGCCAGCATCCGTGGGGGCGCGGCTTATGGCTACACCTTC. The chain has TRBV5-8 and TRBJ1-2; tentatively, D is TRBD1 (6 bases). V lost 6 bases and J lost 5, with 17 bases in between. CDR3 length: 14 amino acids. The germline V gene has CDR1 SGHTS and CDR2 YDEGEE.

The chain employs TRBV5-1 and TRBJ1-1; 8 bases match TRBD1. The CDR3 consists of 18 residues. The germline gives CDR1 SGHRS, CDR2 YFSETQ. Trimming took 2 bases from V and 0 from J; bases not matched to a gene: 12. CDR3 amino acids: CASSLIGGQGLMNTEAFF. The DNA of the CDR3 is TGCGCCAGCAGCTTAATTGGTGGACAGGGACTCATGAACACTGAAGCTTTCTTT.

This chain joins TRBV20-1 and TRBJ1-1; D ambiguous. The CDR3 covers 17 residues. In germline, CDR1 is DFQATT, CDR2 SNEGSKA (reference sequence). Trimming stripped 3 bases from V and 6 bases from J, with 26 bases between. DNA of the CDR3: TGCAGTGCTAGGACGCATTCCGGGCCCACCTCCCGGGCTGAAGCTTTCTTT. Amino acid sequence: CSARTHSGPTSRAEAFF.

CDR3 bases: TGTGCCAGCAGGGATCGGACAGGTCTTAGCAATCAGCCCCAGCATTTT. This encodes CASRDRTGLSNQPQHF. The J gene is TRBJ1-5, the V gene TRBV6-2 or TRBV6-3; 7 nucleotides match TRBD1. CDR3 size: 16 residues. J was trimmed by 0 bases and V by 6 bases; bases with no gene match: 8. Germline V gene data show CDR1 as MNHEY and CDR2 as SVGEGT.

V is TRBV15 and J is TRBJ2-5; the match to TRBD1 covers 7 bases. Germline CDR1 LNHNV, CDR2 YYDKDF (reference sequence). Trimming removed 7 bases from V and 2 bases from J; junction bases left unmatched: 7. This CDR3 comprises 14 residues. The CDR3 sequence: CATTPGTVQETQYF. In nucleotides, the CDR3 is TGTGCCACCACCCCAGGGACAGTGCAAGAGACCCAGTACTTC.

The chain joins TRBV7-2 to TRBJ1-5, with D possibly TRBD1 on 6 matching bases. Germline assignment: CDR1 SGHTA and CDR2 FQGNSA. The CDR3 has 14 residues. Trimming pared 5 bases from V and 7 bases from J, leaving 15 bases between. The CDR3 sequence is CASSPGSGAQPQHF. DNA for the CDR3: TGTGCCAGCAGCCCAGGTTCGGGGGCACAGCCCCAGCATTTT.

V is TRBV6-2 or TRBV6-3 and J is TRBJ1-6, with D possibly being TRBD1 (5 bases). The CDR3 has 16 residues. Germline V gene sequence: CDR1 MNHEY, CDR2 SVGEGT. Trimming took off 1 base at V and 10 bases at J, with 17 bases between the two ends. This chain's CDR3 is CASSYFPRDDGSPLHF. CDR3 sequence (DNA): TGTGCCAGCAGTTACTTTCCCCGGGACGATGGATCACCCCTCCACTTT.

The table lists this clonotype with a few counts. The chain is built from TRBV27 and TRBJ2-2; 11 nucleotides match TRBD1. Germline CDR1 and CDR2: MNHEY and SMNVEV (reference sequence). The CDR3 length is 18 residues. V was clipped by 8 bases and J by 4 bases; unmatched bases: 15. The CDR3 region is CASRPRDRGIWVTGELFF. The CDR3 nucleotides read TGTGCCAGCCGACCCAGGGACAGGGGGATCTGGGTCACCGGGGAGCTGTTTTTT.

This clonotype was counted a single time. CDR3 sequence: CASSSPTALGGAFF. CDR3 nucleotides: TGTGCCAGCAGCTCCCCAACAGCCTTGGGAGGAGCTTTCTTT. The rearrangement links TRBV5-4 to TRBJ1-1; D call uncertain. The CDR3 sequence is 14 residues long. Germline lookup yields CDR1 SGHNT and CDR2 YYREEE (reference sequence). Trimming took 3 bases from V and 10 from J, leaving 19 bases between them.

This clonotype was seen more than once but under ten times. This rearrangement joins TRBV6-4 to TRBJ1-1; 8 positions agree with TRBD1. Germline trimming cut 0 bases from V and 4 bases from J; bases unmatched to any gene: 1. CDR1 is MRHNA and CDR2 is SNTAGT in the germline V gene. The length of the CDR3 is 14 residues. Here the CDR3 reads CASSDSDRATEAFF. CDR3 nucleotides: TGTGCCAGCAGTGACTCGGACAGGGCCACTGAAGCTTTCTTT.

In its sample, this clonotype was seen a few times. CDR3 DNA: TGTGCCAGCAGTGAAGCAGGGGGTAGTGCCTACGAGCAGTACTTC. Encoded protein: CASSEAGGSAYEQYF. The chain has TRBV25-1 and TRBJ2-7; 7 bases line up with TRBD1. The germline V gene has CDR1 MGHDK and CDR2 SYGVNS. V lost 2 bases to trimming and J lost 2 bases; unmatched junction nucleotides: 6. The CDR3 length is 15 residues.

This clonotype showed up just a few times. This sequence joins TRBV10-1 and TRBJ2-3; TRBD2 matches at 9 bases. CDR1 and CDR2 from the germline V gene are WNHNN and SYGVQD (reference sequence). The CDR3 contains 16 residues. J gave up 6 bases and V 3 bases, and 10 bases lay outside the gene matches. The CDR3 bases are TGCGCCAGCAGTGAACCTAGCGGGGCCACAGGGGATACGCAGTATTTT. It codes for CASSEPSGATGDTQYF.

This clonotype has just a few counts. The V and J genes are TRBV5-1 and TRBJ1-5; D call uncertain. The CDR3 is made up of 19 amino acids. V lost 2 bases, J lost 0 bases, and 21 bases lay in between. Germline values: CDR1 SGHRS, CDR2 YFSETQ. The CDR3 nucleotides are TGCGCCAGCAGCTTCTATAACCTAGCCTTCCCCTATAGCAATCAGCCCCAGCATTTT. Translating it yields CASSFYNLAFPYSNQPQHF.

The genes are TRBV30 and TRBJ2-7, with a tentative D call TRBD2 (5 bases). The CDR3 sequence is 12 residues long. V dropped 4 bases and J dropped 7 bases, with 14 bases sitting between them. In germline, CDR1 is GTSNPN, CDR2 SVGIG (reference sequence). DNA of the CDR3: TGTGCCTGGACCCTCCCCGGGAAAGAGCAGTACTTC. This gives the protein CAWTLPGKEQYF.

This clonotype was counted a few times. This sequence joins TRBV9 and TRBJ2-3, with 9 bases matching TRBD1. Germline trimming cut 3 bases from V and 5 bases from J; bases unmatched to any gene: 4. Germline-derived CDR1 and CDR2 are SGDLS and YYNGEE. The CDR3 runs 14 residues. CDR3 in DNA: TGTGCCAGCAGCGCACAGGGGGCAGAAGATACGCAGTATTTT. This gives the protein CASSAQGAEDTQYF.

J is TRBJ2-3 and V is TRBV4-1; 12 bases match TRBD2. The CDR3 sequence is 18 residues long. Germline V gene sequence: CDR1 MGHRA, CDR2 YSYEKL. J gave up 8 bases and V 0 bases, and 12 bases lay outside the gene matches. The CDR3 DNA reads TGCGCCAGCAGCCAAGATCAGGCTAGCGGGGGGGCCAGGGGTACGCAGTATTTT. Translating gives CASSQDQASGGARGTQYF.

The V and J genes are TRBV2 and TRBJ1-3; D ambiguous. Germline lookup yields CDR1 SNHLY and CDR2 FYNNEI. Trimming removed 8 bases at V and 0 bases at J, with 8 bases between. The CDR3 extends over 13 amino acids. The DNA for the CDR3 is TGTGCCAGCGCCTTAAACTCTGGAAACACCATATATTTT. It encodes CASALNSGNTIYF.

A few counts support this clonotype. This chain joins TRBV7-2 and TRBJ1-1, with a weak D call TRBD1 (6 bases). V dropped 5 bases and J dropped 5 bases, with 18 bases sitting between them. CDR3 length equals 15 residues. In germline, CDR1 is SGHTA, CDR2 FQGNSA. DNA for the CDR3: TGTGCCAGCAGCCCCATAGGGGGTGTAGGAACTGAAGCTTTCTTT. This translates into CASSPIGGVGTEAFF.